This TCR beta chain was sequenced in a study of blood T cell repertoires in COVID-19. Study background: Italy, Spain and the United States were the sources of the convalescent and acute COVID-19 samples. PBMCs, B-cell-depleted T cells, or T cells provided the cDNA or gDNA that made up the material.

Trimming cost V 3 bases and J 5 bases; bases outside gene matches: 6. This CDR3 is 14 amino acids long. In germline, CDR1 is SGHRS, CDR2 YFSETQ. This table comes from immunoSEQ multiplex PCR, and its TCRdb copy is limited to in-frame clones, with some not included. Among around 26,000 clones, about 91% were seen once, and the ten largest hold 25% to 35%. In its sample, this clone was seen once. The sequenced material came from peripheral blood. V is TRBV5-1 and J is TRBJ1-2, with TRBD1 identical over 8 bases. The source of this sequence is a man between 70 and 80 years old with active COVID-19. This CDR3 is CASSWDRSVYGYTF. CDR3 nucleotide sequence: TGCGCCAGCAGCTGGGACAGGTCGGTTTATGGCTACACCTTC.